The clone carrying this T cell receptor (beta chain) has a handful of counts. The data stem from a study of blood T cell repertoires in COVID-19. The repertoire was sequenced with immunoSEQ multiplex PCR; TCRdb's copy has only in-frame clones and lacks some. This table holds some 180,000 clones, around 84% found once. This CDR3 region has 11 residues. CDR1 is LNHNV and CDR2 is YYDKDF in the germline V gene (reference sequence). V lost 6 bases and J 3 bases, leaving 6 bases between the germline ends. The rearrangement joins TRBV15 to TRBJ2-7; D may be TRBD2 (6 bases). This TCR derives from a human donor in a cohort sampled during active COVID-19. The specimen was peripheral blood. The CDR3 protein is CATREGYEQYF. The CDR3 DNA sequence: TGTGCCACCAGGGAGGGCTACGAGCAGTACTTC.